These T cell receptor beta chains were read from a single sample in a study of blood T cell repertoires in COVID-19. TCRdb's table, derived via immunoSEQ multiplex PCR, lists solely in-frame clones and lacks some. The sample has some 390,000 clones; more than 75% are singletons. The specimen was peripheral blood. The receptors shown here come from a human donor in a cohort sampled during active COVID-19. Each CDR3 is given with its conserved first and last residue. Each record gives: D gene, V gene, CDR3 length, J gene, clone size, CDR3 protein, CDR3 DNA. D genes are given only for firm matches. Clone size is stated in some rows and not others, as once, few, many or a class when expanded.

>-|TRBV4-1|12|TRBJ1-1|-
CASKRGNTEAFF
TGCGCCAGTAAAAGGGGGAACACTGAAGCTTTCTTT
>TRBD1|TRBV6-6|14|TRBJ2-7|-
CASTYQGGRDEQYF
TGTGCCAGCACTTATCAAGGGGGCCGAGACGAGCAGTACTTC
>-|TRBV19|13|TRBJ2-5|-
CASSDGGRETQYF
TGTGCCAGTAGTGATGGGGGCCGAGAGACCCAGTACTTC
>-|TRBV15|15|TRBJ1-5|-
CATSRDLGEGQPQHF
TGTGCCACCAGCAGAGATCTAGGGGAGGGTCAGCCCCAGCATTTT
>TRBD2|TRBV9|14|TRBJ2-1|-
CASNPAGGNNEQFF
TGTGCCAGCAACCCCGCCGGGGGGAACAATGAGCAGTTCTTC
>-|TRBV5-1|13|TRBJ1-6|-
CASSVTAGSPLHF
TGCGCCAGCAGCGTCACAGCGGGTTCACCCCTCCACTTT
>-|TRBV4-2|16|TRBJ2-5|-
CASSQVGASGIGTQYF
TGTGCCAGCAGCCAAGTGGGGGCCAGCGGGATTGGGACCCAGTACTTC
>-|TRBV2|11|TRBJ2-7|once
CASSYGDEQYF
TGTGCCAGCAGTTACGGGGACGAGCAGTACTTC
>TRBD1|TRBV15|16|TRBJ1-6|-
CATSRVPGQGRSPLHF
TGTGCCACCAGCAGGGTCCCGGGACAGGGCCGTTCACCCCTCCACTTT
>-|TRBV5-1|15|TRBJ2-2|-
CASSLAEQDTGELFF
TGCGCCAGCAGCTTGGCCGAACAGGACACCGGGGAGCTGTTTTTT
>-|TRBV6-6|13|TRBJ2-7|-
CASSSGAVYEQYF
TGTGCCAGCAGTTCTGGGGCGGTCTACGAGCAGTACTTC
>-|TRBV4-2|15|TRBJ2-3|-
CASSQALEPGDTQYF
TGTGCCAGCAGCCAAGCGTTAGAGCCGGGGGATACGCAGTATTTT
>-|TRBV6-6|15|TRBJ1-1|-
CASRGPKWGYTEAFF
TGTGCCAGCAGGGGGCCTAAATGGGGATACACTGAAGCTTTCTTT
>-|TRBV24-1|13|TRBJ2-2|-
CATSRGAPGELFF
TGTGCCACCAGCAGGGGGGCCCCCGGGGAGCTGTTTTTT
>-|TRBV23-1|15|TRBJ1-5|few
CASSPVGATNQPQHF
TGCGCCAGCAGTCCTGTGGGGGCGACCAATCAGCCCCAGCATTTT
>TRBD1|TRBV7-2|14|TRBJ1-2|-
CASSTGTGASGYTF
TGTGCCAGCAGCACAGGGACAGGGGCGTCCGGCTACACCTTC
>-|TRBV7-9|15|TRBJ2-2|few
CASSLGPRGTGELFF
TGTGCCAGCAGCTTAGGGCCCCGGGGGACCGGGGAGCTGTTTTTT
>-|TRBV7-2|15|TRBJ2-7|-
CASSEIGGGPYEQYF
TGTGCCAGCAGCGAAATAGGGGGGGGGCCCTACGAGCAGTACTTC
>-|TRBV5-1|15|TRBJ1-1|-
CASSLQGRTNTEAFF
TGCGCCAGCAGCTTGCAGGGCAGGACGAACACTGAAGCTTTCTTT
>-|TRBV18|17|TRBJ1-6|-
CASTKTQSRANNSPLHF
TGTGCCAGCACAAAAACCCAGAGCAGGGCGAATAATTCACCCCTCCACTTT
>TRBD2|TRBV28|17|TRBJ2-3|-
CASRGGGASGNINTQYF
TGTGCCAGCAGGGGGGGAGGCGCTAGCGGGAATATAAATACGCAGTATTTT
>-|TRBV5-4|15|TRBJ1-1|-
CASSLAPQMNTEAFF
TGTGCCAGCAGCTTGGCTCCACAGATGAACACTGAAGCTTTCTTT
>TRBD2|TRBV2|16|TRBJ2-2|-
CASSGLAGTNTGELFF
TGTGCCAGCAGTGGACTAGCGGGAACTAACACCGGGGAGCTGTTTTTT
>TRBD2|TRBV4-2|15|TRBJ2-7|many
CASSQEAAGSYEQYF
TGTGCCAGCAGCCAAGAGGCAGCGGGGTCCTACGAGCAGTACTTC
>-|TRBV5-1|13|TRBJ1-2|-
CASSVTAGGGYTF
TGCGCCAGCAGCGTGACTGCCGGGGGTGGCTACACCTTC
>TRBD1|TRBV6-5|14|TRBJ2-7|few
CASSQDRGPYEQYF
TGTGCCAGCAGCCAGGACAGGGGGCCCTACGAGCAGTACTTC
>TRBD1|TRBV27|14|TRBJ2-7|-
CASSSTGGFDEQYF
TGTGCCAGCAGTTCCACAGGGGGCTTTGACGAGCAGTACTTC
>TRBD1|TRBV24-1|20|TRBJ2-5|-
CATSDPSGQGEPWREETQYF
TGTGCCACCAGTGACCCCTCGGGACAGGGGGAACCCTGGAGGGAAGAGACCCAGTACTTC
>TRBD2|TRBV27|18|TRBJ2-1|-
CASSLRGAGGIGYNEQFF
TGTGCCAGCAGTTTACGGGGAGCGGGAGGAATAGGGTACAATGAGCAGTTCTTC
>-|TRBV6-6|15|TRBJ2-1|-
CASSYRAGLYNEQFF
TGTGCCAGCAGTTACCGTGCGGGACTGTACAATGAGCAGTTCTTC
>TRBD1|TRBV7-9|15|TRBJ2-5|-
CASSSTRDREETQYF
TGTGCCAGCAGCTCAACCCGGGACAGGGAGGAGACCCAGTACTTC
>-|TRBV20-1|11|TRBJ2-5|-
CSAPRPETQYF
TGCAGTGCCCCCCGTCCGGAGACCCAGTACTTC
>TRBD2|TRBV7-9|12|TRBJ2-1|-
CARASGSDEQFF
TGTGCCAGGGCTAGCGGGAGCGATGAGCAGTTCTTC
>TRBD1|TRBV19|16|TRBJ1-2|-
CASTPPQGASNYGYTF
TGTGCCAGTACCCCCCCGCAGGGGGCTTCTAACTATGGCTACACCTTC
>-|TRBV25-1|13|TRBJ2-5|-
CASSEVGEETQYF
TGTGCCAGCAGTGAAGTAGGAGAGGAGACCCAGTACTTC
>-|TRBV18|14|TRBJ1-1|once
CASSSNQGNTEAFF
TGTGCCAGCTCATCTAACCAGGGTAACACTGAAGCTTTCTTT
>TRBD1|TRBV7-2|15|TRBJ2-7|few
CASSQTGTASYEQYF
TGTGCCAGCAGCCAAACCGGGACAGCCTCCTACGAGCAGTACTTC
>TRBD1|TRBV11-2|14|TRBJ2-7|-
CASSDHRGAYEQYF
TGTGCCAGCAGCGACCACAGGGGTGCCTACGAGCAGTACTTC
>-|TRBV6-5|14|TRBJ1-1|-
CASSYSGMNTEAFF
TGTGCCAGCAGTTATTCAGGGATGAACACTGAAGCTTTCTTT
>-|TRBV2|13|TRBJ2-7|-
CASGTGVGGEQYF
TGTGCCAGCGGCACAGGGGTGGGAGGCGAGCAGTACTTC
>-|TRBV30|13|TRBJ1-1|-
CAWTQSRNTEAFF
TGTGCCTGGACCCAGTCCCGGAACACTGAAGCTTTCTTT
>TRBD1|TRBV19|16|TRBJ2-1|-
CASSIIYRGEADEQFF
TGTGCCAGTAGTATCATATACAGGGGAGAGGCGGATGAGCAGTTCTTC
>TRBD1|TRBV6-1|16|TRBJ1-1|-
CASSEAPQGGNTEAFF
TGTGCCAGCAGTGAAGCGCCTCAGGGGGGGAACACTGAAGCTTTCTTT
>TRBD2|TRBV19|16|TRBJ2-2|-
CASSIGLATNTGELFF
TGTGCCAGTAGTATCGGACTAGCTACGAACACCGGGGAGCTGTTTTTT
>TRBD1|TRBV6-5|14|TRBJ1-5|-
CASSSAGGHQPQHF
TGTGCCAGCAGTTCCGCAGGGGGTCATCAGCCCCAGCATTTT
>TRBD1|TRBV6-5|15|TRBJ1-5|-
CASSRDRGSNQPQHF
TGTGCCAGCAGTCGGGACAGGGGCAGCAATCAGCCCCAGCATTTT
>TRBD1|TRBV5-5|16|TRBJ1-1|-
CASSRALDRGWTEAFF
TGTGCCAGCAGCCGAGCCCTGGACAGGGGGTGGACTGAAGCTTTCTTT
>TRBD2|TRBV4-1|16|TRBJ2-1|-
CASSQDWGEGYNEQFF
TGCGCCAGCAGCCAAGATTGGGGGGAGGGATACAATGAGCAGTTCTTC
>-|TRBV6-6|17|TRBJ1-2|-
CASSPPRGGASNYGYTF
TGTGCCAGCAGTCCGCCGAGGGGGGGGGCCTCTAACTATGGCTACACCTTC
>TRBD2|TRBV7-3|15|TRBJ2-1|-
CASSFSLAGFNEQFF
TGTGCCAGCAGCTTTTCCCTAGCGGGATTCAATGAGCAGTTCTTC
>-|TRBV23-1|14|TRBJ2-7|-
CASGTRGRAGEQYF
TGCGCCAGCGGTACCAGGGGCAGGGCGGGCGAGCAGTACTTC
>-|TRBV4-2|16|TRBJ1-6|-
CASSQEDSTRGRSLHF
TGTGCCAGCAGCCAGGAGGACTCGACGAGAGGGCGCTCCCTCCACTTT
>TRBD1|TRBV30|13|TRBJ1-2|-
CAWSLRTGAPKPF
TGTGCCTGGAGTCTCCGGACAGGGGCCCCCAAACCCTTC
>-|TRBV4-1|16|TRBJ2-1|-
CASSQGTGLDYNEQFF
TGCGCCAGCAGCCAAGGAACAGGCCTCGATTACAATGAGCAGTTCTTC
>-|TRBV27|16|TRBJ1-1|once
CASSLLRPSVNTEAFF
TGTGCCAGCAGTTTATTACGTCCCAGCGTGAACACTGAAGCTTTCTTT
>-|TRBV5-1|17|TRBJ2-3|-
CASSQTTGTLRTDTQYF
TGCGCCAGCAGTCAGACTACCGGGACACTTCGTACAGATACGCAGTATTTT
>-|TRBV28|13|TRBJ1-1|once
CASSLSPQGEAFF
TGTGCCAGCAGTTTATCGCCACAGGGCGAAGCTTTCTTT
>-|TRBV7-7|17|TRBJ2-2|-
CASSLARLDANTGELFF
TGTGCTAGCAGCTTAGCGCGGTTAGATGCGAACACCGGGGAGCTGTTTTTT
>-|TRBV30|13|TRBJ2-7|-
CAWSPFLRDEQYF
TGTGCCTGGAGCCCATTTCTCCGAGACGAGCAGTACTTC
>-|TRBV29-1|14|TRBJ1-1|-
CSVVQDRTNTEAFF
TGCAGCGTTGTCCAAGACAGGACGAACACTGAAGCTTTCTTT